The rows below give T cell receptor beta chains drawn from one sample of a study of radiotherapy plus CTLA-4 blockade in lung cancer. Sequencing was performed with immunoSEQ multiplex PCR; in TCRdb, only in-frame clones are kept and a portion is missing. The sample comprises fewer than 100,000 clones, roughly 79% of which are singletons, and roughly 22% rests with the top ten. Specimen: peripheral blood, collected from a patient treated with radiotherapy plus ipilimumab. The receptors were sampled from a human donor with non-small cell lung cancer whose response to radiotherapy plus ipilimumab could not be evaluated. Some clones in this sample may be carry-over from other donors' samples. Both conserved end residues are part of each CDR3.

CDR3aa	v_gene
CASSPERVNRDEQYF	TRBV11-2
CASSGLGRGNQPQHF	TRBV6-5
CSVKDSFYEQYF	TRBV29-1
CASSLGTEAFF	TRBV28
CASRAGGDRAEAFF	TRBV5-4
CATSRDEDSKQFF	TRBV15
CASDRDRDNTEAFF	TRBV6-1
CASSHRDRAADTQYF	TRBV5-1
CASSETFGTGYDQPQHF	TRBV6-1
CASSLGAGGAYNEQFF	TRBV5-6
CASSLSGQERETQYF	TRBV28
CASSLGTVVPGELFF	TRBV4-1
CASSLGAGQNSPLHF	TRBV7-2
CASSSPPTRSGNTIYF	TRBV7-2
CASSYSGELFF	TRBV2
CASSLDDRGAFF	TRBV11-2
CASSPSQGAYEQYF	TRBV27
CASSDGQGRESPLHF	TRBV2
CASSPGTSGTGELFF	TRBV5-1
CATSRAPGTTGNTIYF	TRBV15
CASSQDGGGGVTGELFF	TRBV4-2
CATGGGGYTF	TRBV28
CASSEPLWYSETQYF	TRBV2
CASSQEAGINQPQHF	TRBV4-2
CASSHGAGMTDTQYF	TRBV6-4
CASSEVSGTGGGNEQFF	TRBV2
CASSRYPGSYEQYF	TRBV27
CASTRTGQGTEAFF	TRBV6-5
CASSFGVAGRSHNEQFF	TRBV28
CASSLQGPLNEQFF	TRBV5-1
CASSWDRENTIYF	TRBV2
CASSLGRWDRAEGPLHF	TRBV7-9
CASRQIQLDTQYF	TRBV18
CASSLAGDYEKLFF	TRBV5-8
CASSRDRAYEQYF	TRBV5-4
CASSPTSGGPYEQYF	TRBV7-3
CASSFLPGSYEQYF	TRBV27
CASSIPEGVRQFF	TRBV6-5
CASSVERDRAGEQFF	TRBV2
CASSLSELGGYTF	TRBV7-6
CASSFGQGADNEQFF	TRBV6-5
CASSFGGSGANVLTF	TRBV7-2
CASSSPLRGFLAKNIQYF	TRBV28
CASSSRTGFQETQYF	TRBV7-9
CASSQESGPEAFF	TRBV4-1